Listed below are T cell receptor beta chains from one sample, sequenced in a study of blood T cell repertoires in COVID-19. The table came from immunoSEQ multiplex PCR; TCRdb's copy has only in-frame clones and leaves some out. The sample includes 63,000 or so clones, roughly 91% of them seen just once. Input material: peripheral blood. The receptors stem from a human donor in a cohort sampled during active COVID-19. Each CDR3 is given with its conserved first and last residue. The order of the fields is clone size, D gene, J gene, V gene, CDR3 protein, CDR3 DNA. The D gene is left open where the match is weak. Expanded clones get a size class; other rows say once, few or many, or leave the size out.

size: -; D: -; J: TRBJ2-7; V: TRBV5-1; CDR3: CASSLATGKGYEQYF; DNA: TGCGCCAGCAGCTTGGCCACAGGGAAAGGATACGAGCAGTACTTC
size: once; D: TRBD1; J: TRBJ2-1; V: TRBV5-6; CDR3: CASSKGQGSLSAHEQFF; DNA: TGTGCCAGCAGCAAGGGACAGGGGTCCCTCTCCGCTCATGAGCAGTTCTTC
size: -; D: -; J: TRBJ1-4; V: TRBV21-1; CDR3: CASSVPSGGQNEKLFF; DNA: TGTGCCAGCAGCGTCCCGTCGGGGGGCCAAAATGAAAAACTGTTTTTT
size: -; D: -; J: TRBJ1-4; V: TRBV6-6; CDR3: CASRPDRGGSEKLFF; DNA: TGTGCCAGCAGACCCGACAGAGGGGGATCCGAAAAACTGTTTTTT
size: -; D: -; J: TRBJ1-4; V: TRBV30; CDR3: CAWSVSSTNEKLFF; DNA: TGTGCCTGGAGTGTATCGTCAACTAATGAAAAACTGTTTTTT
size: -; D: TRBD2; J: TRBJ2-1; V: TRBV5-6; CDR3: CASSLWLAGSSYNEQFF; DNA: TGTGCCAGCAGCTTGTGGCTAGCGGGATCGTCCTACAATGAGCAGTTCTTC
size: -; D: TRBD2; J: TRBJ2-5; V: TRBV18; CDR3: CASSPRFAGGVETQYF; DNA: TGTGCCAGCTCACCACGGTTCGCGGGAGGAGTAGAGACCCAGTACTTC
size: -; D: -; J: TRBJ2-5; V: TRBV21-1; CDR3: CASSSLMVAQYF; DNA: TGTGCCAGCAGCAGCCTAATGGTGGCCCAGTACTTC
size: -; D: -; J: TRBJ2-7; V: TRBV3-1/TRBV3-2; CDR3: CASSQPRSPMKWFDEQYF; DNA: TGTGCCAGCAGCCAACCGAGATCACCGATGAAGTGGTTTGACGAGCAGTACTTC
size: -; D: TRBD1; J: TRBJ1-1; V: TRBV5-6; CDR3: CASSPGGRRTEAFF; DNA: TGTGCCAGCAGCCCAGGGGGGAGGCGGACTGAAGCTTTCTTT
size: -; D: TRBD1; J: TRBJ2-1; V: TRBV3-1/TRBV3-2; CDR3: CASPRDSYNEQFF; DNA: TGTGCCAGCCCCCGGGACAGCTACAATGAGCAGTTCTTC
size: -; D: -; J: TRBJ2-6; V: TRBV19; CDR3: CASSMTAPTGANVLTF; DNA: TGTGCCAGTAGTATGACAGCCCCGACTGGGGCCAACGTCCTGACTTTC
size: -; D: -; J: TRBJ2-7; V: TRBV28; CDR3: CASGGQISYEQYF; DNA: TGTGCCAGCGGCGGGCAGATTTCCTACGAGCAGTACTTC
size: -; D: TRBD1; J: TRBJ1-1; V: TRBV5-6; CDR3: CASRTGQGKAFF; DNA: TGTGCCAGCAGGACCGGACAGGGTAAAGCTTTCTTT
size: once; D: TRBD2; J: TRBJ2-3; V: TRBV5-1; CDR3: CATRRGGTDTQYF; DNA: TGCGCCACAAGGCGGGGGGGCACAGATACGCAGTATTTT
size: few; D: TRBD2; J: TRBJ2-5; V: TRBV6-5; CDR3: CASSLGLGGQETQYF; DNA: TGTGCCAGCAGCCTTGGACTAGGAGGCCAAGAGACCCAGTACTTC
size: -; D: -; J: TRBJ1-1; V: TRBV6-1; CDR3: CASSETPGFEAFF; DNA: TGTGCCAGCAGTGAAACCCCAGGGTTTGAAGCTTTCTTT
size: -; D: TRBD1; J: TRBJ1-5; V: TRBV3-1/TRBV3-2; CDR3: CASSQYGTDNQPQHF; DNA: TGTGCCAGCAGCCAATATGGGACAGACAATCAGCCCCAGCATTTT
size: once; D: TRBD2; J: TRBJ2-1; V: TRBV30; CDR3: CAWRLAGIYNEQFF; DNA: TGTGCCTGGAGACTAGCGGGAATCTACAATGAGCAGTTCTTC
size: -; D: -; J: TRBJ2-1; V: TRBV10-3; CDR3: CAISGRTDEQFF; DNA: TGTGCCATCAGTGGACGGACAGATGAGCAGTTCTTC
size: -; D: -; J: TRBJ2-1; V: TRBV19; CDR3: CASWSGVDYNEQFF; DNA: TGTGCCAGTTGGAGTGGCGTTGACTACAATGAGCAGTTCTTC
size: -; D: TRBD1; J: TRBJ1-4; V: TRBV4-1; CDR3: CASSDFRGTNEKLFF; DNA: TGCGCCAGCAGCGATTTCAGGGGGACTAATGAAAAACTGTTTTTT
size: -; D: TRBD1; J: TRBJ2-1; V: TRBV10-3; CDR3: CAISPGQGLNEQFF; DNA: TGTGCCATCAGTCCGGGACAGGGGCTTAATGAGCAGTTCTTC
size: -; D: TRBD2; J: TRBJ2-5; V: TRBV28; CDR3: CASSGRRGRETQYF; DNA: TGTGCCAGCAGTGGCCGGCGGGGGAGAGAGACCCAGTACTTC
size: -; D: TRBD2; J: TRBJ2-1; V: TRBV28; CDR3: CASGTSDWNEQFF; DNA: TGTGCCAGCGGGACTAGCGATTGGAATGAGCAGTTCTTC
size: few; D: -; J: TRBJ1-2; V: TRBV28; CDR3: CASSFVAAYGYTF; DNA: TGTGCCAGCAGTTTTGTAGCCGCCTATGGCTACACCTTC
size: -; D: -; J: TRBJ1-3; V: TRBV2; CDR3: CASTRFPIDSGNTIYF; DNA: TGTGCCAGCACCCGCTTCCCCATCGACAGTGGCAACACCATATATTTT
size: -; D: TRBD2; J: TRBJ2-3; V: TRBV7-8; CDR3: CASSSVSGKVDTQYF; DNA: TGTGCCAGCAGCTCGGTTAGCGGGAAGGTGGATACGCAGTATTTT
size: -; D: -; J: TRBJ1-1; V: TRBV24-1; CDR3: CATSDPRGTEAFF; DNA: TGTGCCACCAGTGACCCGAGGGGGACTGAAGCTTTCTTT
size: -; D: TRBD1; J: TRBJ1-3; V: TRBV11-3; CDR3: CASSSDRAGNTIYF; DNA: TGTGCCAGCAGCTCGGACAGGGCTGGAAACACCATATATTTT
size: -; D: -; J: TRBJ1-2; V: TRBV5-1; CDR3: CASSLSTDVYGYTF; DNA: TGCGCCAGCAGCCTATCGACAGACGTCTATGGCTACACCTTC
size: -; D: -; J: TRBJ2-1; V: TRBV24-1; CDR3: CATSGTGTLYNEQFF; DNA: TGTGCCACCAGTGGGACCGGGACACTATACAATGAGCAGTTCTTC
size: -; D: TRBD1; J: TRBJ1-6; V: TRBV28; CDR3: CASSLEPVGQGSPLHF; DNA: TGTGCCAGCAGTTTAGAGCCTGTGGGACAGGGGTCACCCCTCCACTTT
size: -; D: TRBD2; J: TRBJ2-1; V: TRBV3-1/TRBV3-2; CDR3: CASSRFSGSSYNEQFF; DNA: TGTGCCAGCAGCCGGTTTAGCGGGAGCTCCTACAATGAGCAGTTCTTC
size: -; D: TRBD1; J: TRBJ2-5; V: TRBV10-3; CDR3: CAISTGQGLETQYF; DNA: TGTGCCATCAGTACGGGACAGGGTTTGGAGACCCAGTACTTC
size: -; D: TRBD1; J: TRBJ1-2; V: TRBV5-1; CDR3: CASSLIGDRTRGYTF; DNA: TGCGCCAGCAGCTTGATCGGGGACAGGACGCGGGGCTACACCTTC
size: once; D: TRBD1; J: TRBJ2-1; V: TRBV28; CDR3: CASSSPPGQAYNEQFF; DNA: TGTGCCAGCAGTTCCCCGCCGGGACAGGCCTACAATGAGCAGTTCTTC
size: -; D: TRBD2; J: TRBJ2-1; V: TRBV2; CDR3: CASGGRSGDEQFF; DNA: TGTGCCAGCGGCGGGAGGTCGGGGGATGAGCAGTTCTTC
size: -; D: -; J: TRBJ2-1; V: TRBV4-1; CDR3: CASSQDLYMSYNEQFF; DNA: TGCGCCAGCAGCCAAGATTTGTACATGTCCTACAATGAGCAGTTCTTC
size: -; D: TRBD1; J: TRBJ1-2; V: TRBV5-8; CDR3: CASRERTGMDYGYTF; DNA: TGTGCCAGCAGAGAACGGACAGGGATGGACTATGGCTACACCTTC
size: -; D: TRBD1; J: TRBJ2-2; V: TRBV7-6; CDR3: CASSFSPTGGVGELFF; DNA: TGTGCCAGCAGCTTCTCGCCGACAGGGGGCGTCGGGGAGCTGTTTTTT